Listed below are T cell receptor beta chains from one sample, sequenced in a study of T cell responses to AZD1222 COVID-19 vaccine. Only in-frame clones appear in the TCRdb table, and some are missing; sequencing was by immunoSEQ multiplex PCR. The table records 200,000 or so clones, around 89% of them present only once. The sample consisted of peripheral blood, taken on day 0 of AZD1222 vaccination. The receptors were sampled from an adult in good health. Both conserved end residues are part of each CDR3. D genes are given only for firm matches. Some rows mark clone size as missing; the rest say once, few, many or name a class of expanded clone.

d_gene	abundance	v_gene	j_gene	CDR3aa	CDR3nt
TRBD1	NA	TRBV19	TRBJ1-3	CATLSPRQGGNTIYF	TGTGCCACCCTAAGCCCCCGACAGGGGGGAAACACCATATATTTT
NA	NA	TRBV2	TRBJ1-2	CASIPGGNYGYTF	TGTGCCAGCATTCCGGGGGGTAACTATGGCTACACCTTC
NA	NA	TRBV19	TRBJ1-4	CASSMLTELFF	TGTGCCAGTAGTATGTTGACCGAACTGTTTTTT
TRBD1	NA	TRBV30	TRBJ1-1	CAWCGQANTEAFF	TGTGCCTGGTGTGGACAGGCCAACACTGAAGCTTTCTTT
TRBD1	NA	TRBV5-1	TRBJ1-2	CASSSQGQGAFYGYTF	TGCGCCAGCAGCTCGCAAGGACAGGGGGCATTTTATGGCTACACCTTC
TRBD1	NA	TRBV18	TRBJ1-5	CASSTGRDQPQHF	TGTGCCAGCTCGACAGGGCGGGATCAGCCCCAGCATTTT
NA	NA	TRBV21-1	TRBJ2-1	CASPVGETDNEQFF	TGTGCCAGCCCTGTGGGCGAAACAGACAATGAGCAGTTCTTC
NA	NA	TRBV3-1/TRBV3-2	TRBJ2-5	CASSQAAGPQETQYF	TGTGCCAGCAGCCAAGCTGCGGGCCCACAAGAGACCCAGTACTTC
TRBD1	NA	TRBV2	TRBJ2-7	CASSENTGGQYEQYF	TGTGCCAGCAGTGAAAATACAGGGGGTCAGTACGAGCAGTACTTC
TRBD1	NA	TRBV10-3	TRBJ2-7	CAISESEGATYEQYF	TGTGCCATCAGTGAGAGTGAGGGGGCCACCTACGAGCAGTACTTC
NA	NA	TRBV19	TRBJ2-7	CASSDATGSFHEQYF	TGTGCCAGTAGTGACGCAACAGGGAGTTTCCACGAGCAGTACTTC
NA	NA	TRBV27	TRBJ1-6	CASSFRTGANSPLHF	TGTGCCAGCAGTTTCCGAACCGGAGCCAATTCACCCCTCCACTTT
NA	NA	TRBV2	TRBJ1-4	CASSENRAVGEKLFF	TGTGCCAGCAGTGAAAACAGGGCGGTCGGGGAAAAACTGTTTTTT
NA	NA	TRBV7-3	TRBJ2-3	CASSLRGDSIPPTNTQYF	TGTGCCAGCAGCTTAAGAGGGGACTCAATCCCCCCAACAAATACGCAGTATTTT
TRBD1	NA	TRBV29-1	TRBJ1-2	CSVEEPAQGVLYGYTF	TGCAGCGTTGAAGAACCCGCACAGGGGGTACTCTATGGCTACACCTTC
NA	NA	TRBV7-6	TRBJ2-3	CASSLIASSTDTQYF	TGTGCCAGCAGCTTGATAGCTTCTAGCACAGATACGCAGTATTTT
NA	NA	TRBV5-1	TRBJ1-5	CASSASGESNQPQHF	TGCGCCAGCAGCGCCTCCGGGGAAAGCAATCAGCCCCAGCATTTT
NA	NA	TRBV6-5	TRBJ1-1	CASKPSGIVNTEAFF	TGTGCCAGCAAGCCCTCTGGGATAGTGAACACTGAAGCTTTCTTT
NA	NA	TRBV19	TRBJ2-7	CASSIAWGYEQYF	TGTGCCAGTAGTATCGCTTGGGGGTACGAGCAGTACTTC
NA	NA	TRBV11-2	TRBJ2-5	CASSLVGPQETQYF	TGTGCCAGCAGCTTAGTAGGGCCACAAGAGACCCAGTACTTC
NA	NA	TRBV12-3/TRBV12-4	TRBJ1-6	CASSEGLSPLHF	TGTGCCAGCAGCGAAGGTCTTTCACCCCTCCACTTT
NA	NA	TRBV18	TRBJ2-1	CASSPPGDNEQFF	TGTGCCAGCTCACCACCAGGGGACAATGAGCAGTTCTTC
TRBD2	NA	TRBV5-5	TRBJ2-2	CASSPGTTNTGELFF	TGTGCCAGCAGCCCCGGGACTACGAACACCGGGGAGCTGTTTTTT
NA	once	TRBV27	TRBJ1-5	CASQDGTSNQPQHF	TGTGCCAGCCAGGATGGGACTAGCAATCAGCCCCAGCATTTT
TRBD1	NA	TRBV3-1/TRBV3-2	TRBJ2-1	CASSSRQGAGNEQFF	TGTGCCAGCAGCTCACGACAGGGGGCGGGGAATGAGCAGTTCTTC
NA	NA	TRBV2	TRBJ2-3	CAGRLETASPDTQYF	TGTGCCGGAAGACTAGAAACGGCTTCCCCAGATACGCAGTATTTT
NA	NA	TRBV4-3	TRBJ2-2	CASSQVRGSTGELFF	TGCGCCAGCAGCCAAGTGAGGGGGAGCACCGGGGAGCTGTTTTTT
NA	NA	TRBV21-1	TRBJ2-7	CASSKAWEPTYEQYF	TGTGCCAGCAGCAAAGCGTGGGAACCCACCTACGAGCAGTACTTC
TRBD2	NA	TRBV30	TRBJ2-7	CAWRRETGGPVEQYF	TGTGCCTGGAGGAGAGAAACGGGGGGGCCGGTCGAGCAGTACTTC
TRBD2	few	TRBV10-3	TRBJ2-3	CAISDSAGEGRDTQYF	TGTGCCATCAGTGATTCAGCGGGGGAAGGGAGAGATACGCAGTATTTT
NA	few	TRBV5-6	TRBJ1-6	CASSLWAGRNSPLHF	TGTGCCAGCAGCTTGTGGGCAGGGAGAAATTCACCCCTCCACTTT
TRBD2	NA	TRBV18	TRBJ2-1	CASSPGLAGAYNEQFF	TGTGCCAGCTCACCGGGACTAGCGGGAGCCTACAATGAGCAGTTCTTC
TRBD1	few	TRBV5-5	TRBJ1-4	CACRRTGDYNEKLFF	TGTGCCTGCCGGAGGACAGGGGATTATAATGAAAAACTGTTTTTT
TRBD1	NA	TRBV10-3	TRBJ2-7	CAIRTGQGAGEQYF	TGTGCCATCAGAACGGGACAGGGGGCCGGAGAGCAGTACTTC
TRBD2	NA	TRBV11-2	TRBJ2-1	CASSAAGTSYNEQFF	TGTGCCAGCAGCGCAGCGGGGACTTCCTACAATGAGCAGTTCTTC
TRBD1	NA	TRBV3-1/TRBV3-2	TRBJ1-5	CASSSTGGNQPQHF	TGTGCCAGCAGCAGCACAGGGGGCAATCAGCCCCAGCATTTT